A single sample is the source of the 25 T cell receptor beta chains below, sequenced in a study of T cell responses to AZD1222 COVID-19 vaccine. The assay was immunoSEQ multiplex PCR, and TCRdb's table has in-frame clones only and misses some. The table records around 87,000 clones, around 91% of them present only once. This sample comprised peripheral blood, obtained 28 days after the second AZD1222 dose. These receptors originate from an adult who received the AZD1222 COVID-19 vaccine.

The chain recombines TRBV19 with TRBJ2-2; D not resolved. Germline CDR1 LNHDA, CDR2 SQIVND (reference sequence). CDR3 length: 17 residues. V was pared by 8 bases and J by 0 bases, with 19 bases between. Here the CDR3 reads CASAPMMVLTNTGELFF. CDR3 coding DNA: TGTGCCAGTGCCCCTATGATGGTACTTACGAACACCGGGGAGCTGTTTTTT.

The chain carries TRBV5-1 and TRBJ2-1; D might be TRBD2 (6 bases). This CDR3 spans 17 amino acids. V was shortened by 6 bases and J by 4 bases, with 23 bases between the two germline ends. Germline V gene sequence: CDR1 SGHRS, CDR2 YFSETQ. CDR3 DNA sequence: TGCGCCAGCAAACCCCGAAGTAGCGGTGACGCATACAATGAGCAGTTCTTC. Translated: CASKPRSSGDAYNEQFF.

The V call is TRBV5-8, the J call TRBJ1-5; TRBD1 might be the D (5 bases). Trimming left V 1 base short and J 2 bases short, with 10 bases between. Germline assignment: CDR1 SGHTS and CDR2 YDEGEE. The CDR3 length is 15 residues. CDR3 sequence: CASSLSLGGNQPQHF. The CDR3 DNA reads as TGTGCCAGCAGCTTGAGTCTGGGGGGCAATCAGCCCCAGCATTTT.

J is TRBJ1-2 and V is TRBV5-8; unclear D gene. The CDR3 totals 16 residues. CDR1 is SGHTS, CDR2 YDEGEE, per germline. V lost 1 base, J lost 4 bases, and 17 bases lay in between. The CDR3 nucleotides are TGTGCCAGCAGCTTGCGTTCCGGCAGACACCTCTATGGCTACACCTTC. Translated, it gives CASSLRSGRHLYGYTF.

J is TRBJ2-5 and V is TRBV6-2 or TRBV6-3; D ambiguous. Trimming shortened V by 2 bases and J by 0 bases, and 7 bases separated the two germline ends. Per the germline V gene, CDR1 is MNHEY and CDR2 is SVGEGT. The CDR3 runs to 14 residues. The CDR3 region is CASSYRAYQETQYF. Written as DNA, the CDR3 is TGTGCCAGCAGTTACCGAGCCTACCAAGAGACCCAGTACTTC.

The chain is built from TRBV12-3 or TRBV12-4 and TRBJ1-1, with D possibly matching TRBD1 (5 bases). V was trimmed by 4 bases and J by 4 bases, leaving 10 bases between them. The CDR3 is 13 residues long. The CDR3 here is CASSSGPGTEAFF. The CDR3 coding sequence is TGTGCCAGCAGTTCAGGGCCGGGCACTGAAGCTTTCTTT.

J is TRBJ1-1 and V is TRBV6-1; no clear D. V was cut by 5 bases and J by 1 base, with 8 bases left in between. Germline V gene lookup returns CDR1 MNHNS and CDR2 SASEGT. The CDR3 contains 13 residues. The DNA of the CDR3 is TGTGCCAGCAGTTCTTTGGGGAACACTGAAGCTTTCTTT. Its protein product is CASSSLGNTEAFF.

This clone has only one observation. The CDR3 coding sequence is TGTGCCAGCAGTTACAGGGATAGCAGCAATCAGCCCCAGCATTTT. Amino acids: CASSYRDSSNQPQHF. The rearrangement links TRBV6-2 or TRBV6-3 to TRBJ1-5; no clear D gene. Germline-derived CDR1 and CDR2 are MNHEY and SVGEGT. The CDR3 is 15 residues long. The V end was cut by 2 bases, the J end by 1 base, with 9 bases between.

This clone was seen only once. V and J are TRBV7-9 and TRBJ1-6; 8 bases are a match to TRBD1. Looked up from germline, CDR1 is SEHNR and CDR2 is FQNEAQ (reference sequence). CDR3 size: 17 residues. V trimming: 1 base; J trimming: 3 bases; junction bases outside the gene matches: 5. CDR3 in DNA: TGTGCCAGCAGCTTAGGGGTCGGACAGGGCTATAATTCACCCCTCCACTTT. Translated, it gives CASSLGVGQGYNSPLHF.

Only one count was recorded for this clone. The CDR3: CASSFTGDYGYTF. CDR3 in DNA: TGTGCCAGCAGTTTCACAGGCGACTATGGCTACACCTTC. This chain links TRBV3-1 (or the pseudogene TRBV3-2) with TRBJ1-2, with D possibly TRBD1 on 5 matching bases. The CDR3 covers 13 residues. V was cut by 6 bases and J by 3 bases, with 11 bases left in between. The germline CDR1 and CDR2 sequences are LGHDT and YNNKEL (reference sequence).

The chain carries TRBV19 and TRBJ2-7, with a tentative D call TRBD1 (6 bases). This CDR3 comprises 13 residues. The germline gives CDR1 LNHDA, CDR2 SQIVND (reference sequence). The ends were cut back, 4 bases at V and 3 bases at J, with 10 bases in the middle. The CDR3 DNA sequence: TGTGCCAGTAGTAACAGGGAATACTACGAGCAGTACTTC. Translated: CASSNREYYEQYF. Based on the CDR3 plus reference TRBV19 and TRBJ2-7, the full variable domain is DGGITQSPKYLFRKEGQNVTLSCEQNLNHDAMYWYRQDPGQGLRLIYYSQIVNDFQKGDIAEGYSVSREKKESFPLTVTSAQKNPTAFYLCASSNREYYEQYFGPGTRLTVT.

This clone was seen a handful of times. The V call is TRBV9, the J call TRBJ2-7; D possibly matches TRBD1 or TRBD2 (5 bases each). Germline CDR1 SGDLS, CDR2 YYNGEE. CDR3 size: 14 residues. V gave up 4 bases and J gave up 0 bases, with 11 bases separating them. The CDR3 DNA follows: TGTGCCAGCAGCCGGGACGGGAACTCCTACGAGCAGTACTTC. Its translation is CASSRDGNSYEQYF.

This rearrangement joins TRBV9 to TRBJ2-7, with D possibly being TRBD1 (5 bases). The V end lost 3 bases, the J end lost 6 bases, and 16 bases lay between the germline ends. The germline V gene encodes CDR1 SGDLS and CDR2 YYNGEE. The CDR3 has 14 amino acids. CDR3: CASSEGAVPVEQYF. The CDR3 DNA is TGTGCCAGCAGCGAAGGGGCAGTACCCGTCGAGCAGTACTTC.

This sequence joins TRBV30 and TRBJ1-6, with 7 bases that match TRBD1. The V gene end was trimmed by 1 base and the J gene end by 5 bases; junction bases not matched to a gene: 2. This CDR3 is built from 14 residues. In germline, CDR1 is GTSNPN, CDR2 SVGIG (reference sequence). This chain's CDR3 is CAWSEGQDNSPLHF. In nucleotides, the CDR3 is TGTGCCTGGAGTGAAGGACAGGATAATTCACCCCTCCACTTT.

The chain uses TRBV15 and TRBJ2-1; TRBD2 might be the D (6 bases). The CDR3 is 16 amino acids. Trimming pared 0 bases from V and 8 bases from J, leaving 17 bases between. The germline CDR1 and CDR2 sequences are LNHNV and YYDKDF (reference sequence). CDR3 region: CATSRDRRGRRDEQFF. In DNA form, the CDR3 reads TGTGCCACCAGCAGAGATCGGCGGGGCAGGCGGGATGAGCAGTTCTTC.

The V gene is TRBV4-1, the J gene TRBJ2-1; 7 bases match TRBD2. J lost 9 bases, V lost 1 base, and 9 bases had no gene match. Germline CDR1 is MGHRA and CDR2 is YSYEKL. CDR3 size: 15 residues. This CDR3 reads CASSQGSGVFTEQFF. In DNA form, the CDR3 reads TGCGCCAGCAGCCAAGGAAGCGGGGTTTTCACTGAGCAGTTCTTC.

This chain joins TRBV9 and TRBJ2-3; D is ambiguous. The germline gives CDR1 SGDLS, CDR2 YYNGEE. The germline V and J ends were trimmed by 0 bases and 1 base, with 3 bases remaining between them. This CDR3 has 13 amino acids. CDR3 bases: TGTGCCAGCAGCGTAGCGGGCACAGATACGCAGTATTTT. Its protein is CASSVAGTDTQYF.

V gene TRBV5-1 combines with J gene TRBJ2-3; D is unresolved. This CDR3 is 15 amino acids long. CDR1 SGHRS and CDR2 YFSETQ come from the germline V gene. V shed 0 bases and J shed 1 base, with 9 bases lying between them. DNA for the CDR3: TGCGCCAGCAGCTTGGCAGGAGTTGGCACAGATACGCAGTATTTT. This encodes CASSLAGVGTDTQYF.

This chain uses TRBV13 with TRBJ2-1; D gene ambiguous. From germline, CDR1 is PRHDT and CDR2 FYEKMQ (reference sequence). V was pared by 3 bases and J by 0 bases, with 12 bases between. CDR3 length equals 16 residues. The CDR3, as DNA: TGTGCCAGCAGCTTCGCCTTGGGAACCTCCTACAATGAGCAGTTCTTC. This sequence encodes CASSFALGTSYNEQFF.

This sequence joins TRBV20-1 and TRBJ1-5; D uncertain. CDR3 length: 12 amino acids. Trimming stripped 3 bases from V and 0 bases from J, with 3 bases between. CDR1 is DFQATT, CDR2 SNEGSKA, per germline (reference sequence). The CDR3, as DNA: TGCAGTGCTAGTCCTAGCAATCAGCCCCAGCATTTT. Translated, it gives CSASPSNQPQHF.

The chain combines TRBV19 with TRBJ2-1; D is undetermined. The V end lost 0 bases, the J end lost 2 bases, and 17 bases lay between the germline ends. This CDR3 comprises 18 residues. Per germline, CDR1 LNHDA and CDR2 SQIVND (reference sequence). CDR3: CASSIDGQIVSPYNEQFF. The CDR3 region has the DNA TGTGCCAGTAGTATAGATGGCCAGATAGTATCCCCCTACAATGAGCAGTTCTTC.

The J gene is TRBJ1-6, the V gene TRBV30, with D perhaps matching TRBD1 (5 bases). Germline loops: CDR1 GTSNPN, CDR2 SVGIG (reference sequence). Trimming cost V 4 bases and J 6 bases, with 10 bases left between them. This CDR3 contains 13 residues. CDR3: CAWKTESNSPLHF. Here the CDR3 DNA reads TGTGCCTGGAAGACAGAAAGTAATTCACCCCTCCACTTT.

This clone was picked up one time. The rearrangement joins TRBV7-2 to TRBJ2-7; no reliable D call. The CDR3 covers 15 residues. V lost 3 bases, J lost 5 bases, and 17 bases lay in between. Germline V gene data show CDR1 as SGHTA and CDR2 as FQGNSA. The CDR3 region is CASSLGSSELNEQYF. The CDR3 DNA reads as TGTGCCAGCAGCTTGGGCAGCAGTGAGTTGAACGAGCAGTACTTC. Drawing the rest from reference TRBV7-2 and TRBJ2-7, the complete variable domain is GAGVSQSPSNKVTEKGKDVELRCDPISGHTALYWYRQSLGQGLEFLIYFQGNSAPDKSGLPSDRFSAERTGGSVSTLTIQRTQQEDSAVYLCASSLGSSELNEQYFGPGTRLTVT.

CDR3 sequence reads: CATSDYGGHGEQFF. For the CDR3, the DNA is TGTGCCACCAGTGATTACGGGGGGCATGGTGAGCAGTTCTTC. The rearrangement joins TRBV24-1 to TRBJ2-1; the D gene is possibly TRBD2 (7 bases). V was trimmed by 2 bases and J by 9 bases, leaving 13 bases between them. Germline CDR1 reads KGHDR; CDR2 reads SFDVKD. This CDR3 region has 14 residues.

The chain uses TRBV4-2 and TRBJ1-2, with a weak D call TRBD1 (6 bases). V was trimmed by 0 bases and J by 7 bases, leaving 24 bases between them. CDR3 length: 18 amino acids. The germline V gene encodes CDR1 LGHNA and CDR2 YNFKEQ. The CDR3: CASSQDHRQAIPRGGYTF. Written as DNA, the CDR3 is TGTGCCAGCAGCCAAGATCATCGACAGGCAATCCCACGGGGTGGCTACACCTTC.